The T cell receptor (beta chain) described here comes from a study of T cell repertoires in cytomegalovirus infection. TCRdb called the reads again in MiXCR, with one record for every CDR3 protein. The sample records some 560,000 distinct CDR3 sequences, roughly 43% being singletons. This CDR3 has 16 residues. Trimming cost V 4 bases and J 6 bases; bases outside gene matches: 13. The germline CDR1 and CDR2 sequences are SGHDT and YYEEEE. Comments on this clonotype: Its antigen is unidentified.

Study-level points and caveats: Pooled public TCR beta family frequency picked out CMV carriers with the relevant HLA.

The V call is TRBV5-6, the J call TRBJ1-5, with 7 bases aligning to TRBD1. Here the sequenced sample was cultured PBMCs, taken from culture after CMV antigen stimulation. This TCR was sampled from a human donor in good health (CMV status not recorded). Some clones in this sample may be carry-over from other donors' samples. CDR3 sequence reads: CASSQPQGGTGQPQHF. Written as DNA, the CDR3 is TGTGCCAGCAGCCAACCTCAGGGGGGTACGGGTCAGCCCCAGCATTTT.